This TCR beta chain was sequenced during a study of human T cells and chemical hapten exposure. Study as a whole: Across its roughly 22 weeks, the study gave patients weekly diphenylcyclopropenone doses to the scalp. Once 0.01% DPC had been applied to the upper back by patch test, readings were taken at 6 days. General observations from the study: Correlating positively with patch test score were the PT1 expanded TCR counts. There was no change with DPC sensitization in TCRs above 1 in 1000 frequency.

TCRdb analysed the RACE reads with MiXCR anew, one entry per CDR3 protein. Of about 70,000 distinct CDR3 sequences listed, 7.5% to 9.5% are singletons. This CDR3 comprises 13 residues. V lost 1 base, J lost 0 bases, and 4 bases lay in between. The germline V gene encodes CDR1 DFQATT and CDR2 SNEGSKA (reference sequence). The time point: patch test 2, 6 weeks after DPC sensitization. Treatment: therapeutic diphenylcyclopropenone sensitization with weekly scalp DPC. Notes on this clonotype: Its matching antigen is unknown.

The TCR originated in a woman in her forties or fifties with alopecia areata. Some clones in this sample may be carry-over from other donors' samples. J is TRBJ2-1 and V is TRBV20-1; D call uncertain. The sample in question was whole blood, obtained in connection with sensitization to the hapten diphenylcyclopropenone (DPC). The CDR3 loop reads CSARGNSYNEQFF. CDR3 nucleotides: TGCAGTGCTAGAGGGAACTCCTACAATGAGCAGTTCTTC.